This is a list of T cell receptor beta chains from one sample in a study of beta chain features in type 1 diabetes. Generated by immunoSEQ multiplex PCR, the TCRdb table keeps only in-frame clones and is missing some. The sample has 600,000 or so clones; 11% to 15% are singletons. Sample: naive CD4+ T cells from blood. Every receptor here comes from a man between 18 and 29 years old with type 1 diabetes. The CDR3 runs from the conserved cysteine through the conserved F or W. The D gene is left open where the match is weak. Size is stated for part of the rows, as once, few or many counts, or as a class when the clone is expanded.

D gene,V gene,clone size,J gene,CDR3 length,CDR3 DNA,CDR3 protein
NA,TRBV9,NA,TRBJ2-5,16,TGTGCCAGCAGCCCTGTGACGGGTTATTCCCAAGAGACCCAGTACTTC,CASSPVTGYSQETQYF
TRBD1,TRBV28,NA,TRBJ2-7,13,TGTGCCAGCAGGTCCGGGACAGGGGACGAGCAGTACTTC,CASRSGTGDEQYF
TRBD2,TRBV5-4,NA,TRBJ2-3,16,TGTGCCAGCAGCTTGATTAGCGGGGGTACAACAGATACGCAGTATTTT,CASSLISGGTTDTQYF
NA,TRBV6-4,NA,TRBJ2-3,14,TGTGCCAGCAGTGAAAGGATCCCCACAGATACGCAGTATTTT,CASSERIPTDTQYF
TRBD1,TRBV18,NA,TRBJ2-7,14,TGTGCCAGCTCCTTCGACAGGGGTCCCTACGAGCAGTACTTC,CASSFDRGPYEQYF
TRBD1,TRBV7-3,NA,TRBJ2-7,14,TGTGCCAGCAGCCCAGACAGGGATACCTACGAGCAGTACTTC,CASSPDRDTYEQYF
NA,TRBV7-2,NA,TRBJ2-7,11,TGTGCCAGCAGCGTCGAGGGGGAGCAGTACTTC,CASSVEGEQYF
NA,TRBV30,NA,TRBJ1-2,10,TGTGCCTTGTCGGGACATAGCTACACCTTC,CALSGHSYTF
NA,TRBV7-9,NA,TRBJ2-3,12,TGTGCCAGCAGCCTAGGTAGAGATACGCAGTATTTT,CASSLGRDTQYF
NA,TRBV2,few,TRBJ1-5,12,TGTGCCAGCAGGCAGTCCAATCAGCCCCAGCATTTT,CASRQSNQPQHF
TRBD1,TRBV7-2,few,TRBJ1-5,14,TGTGCCAGCAGCCCTGACAGGGGCGGCCAGCCCCAGCATTTT,CASSPDRGGQPQHF
NA,TRBV11-2,NA,TRBJ2-7,12,TGTGCCAGCAGCCCGCCCCGTTACGAGCAGTACTTC,CASSPPRYEQYF
TRBD1,TRBV7-9,NA,TRBJ1-3,16,TGTGCCAGCAGCCCCCCAGGGGGCGCACCTGGAAACACCATATATTTT,CASSPPGGAPGNTIYF
NA,TRBV19,few,TRBJ2-6,14,TGTGCCAGTACGACGAGCCCTGGGGCCAACGTCCTGACTTTC,CASTTSPGANVLTF
NA,TRBV30,once,TRBJ1-5,14,TGTGCCTGGAGTGTACACGGGGAAGGGCAGCCCCAGCATTTT,CAWSVHGEGQPQHF
NA,TRBV14,few,TRBJ2-7,14,TGTGCCAGCAGCCTACAGGGTTTGTCCTACGAGCAGTACTTC,CASSLQGLSYEQYF
NA,TRBV14,NA,TRBJ1-5,13,TGTGCCAGCAGCCAAGATCCCGATCAGCCCCAGCATTTT,CASSQDPDQPQHF
NA,TRBV29-1,NA,TRBJ1-1,12,TGCAGCGTACGGGGGGCCGGAACTGAAGCTTTCTTT,CSVRGAGTEAFF
TRBD1,TRBV4-1,few,TRBJ1-1,14,TGCGCCAGCAGCCTTCGACAGGGGGAGGGTGAAGCTTTCTTT,CASSLRQGEGEAFF
NA,TRBV7-9,few,TRBJ2-3,14,TGTGCCAGCAGCTTTAACGGCGGGGAAGATACGCAGTATTTT,CASSFNGGEDTQYF
NA,TRBV7-2,few,TRBJ2-3,16,TGTGCCAGCACCCTCATGGGGGGGGGCGGCACAGATACGCAGTATTTT,CASTLMGGGGTDTQYF
TRBD1,TRBV25-1,few,TRBJ2-1,13,TGTGCCAGCAGTGGGACAGGGCCGAATGAGCAGTTCTTC,CASSGTGPNEQFF
NA,TRBV30,few,TRBJ2-2,13,TGTGCCTGGAGTGTACATAACACCGGGGAGCTGTTTTTT,CAWSVHNTGELFF
TRBD1,TRBV11-1,few,TRBJ2-7,14,TGTGCCAGCAGCTTCGGGACAGGGGCGAGGGAGCAGTACTTC,CASSFGTGAREQYF
NA,TRBV30,few,TRBJ1-5,13,TGTGCCTGGAGTGTCGCTCGCAGCCAGCCCCAGCATTTT,CAWSVARSQPQHF
TRBD2,TRBV5-6,NA,TRBJ2-5,16,TGTGCCAGCAGCCTCACTAGCGGGGGGCACCAAGAGACCCAGTACTTC,CASSLTSGGHQETQYF
NA,TRBV6-6,NA,TRBJ1-5,16,TGTGCCAGCAGTTTTCAGGGGTCGCGTAGCAATCAGCCCCAGCATTTT,CASSFQGSRSNQPQHF
NA,TRBV2,few,TRBJ2-1,13,TGTGCCAGCAGTGAAGAAGGGTACAATGAGCAGTTCTTC,CASSEEGYNEQFF
NA,TRBV5-1,few,TRBJ2-1,14,TGCGCCAGCAGCGTAGCGGCCGCTTACAATGAGCAGTTCTTC,CASSVAAAYNEQFF
TRBD2,TRBV18,NA,TRBJ2-3,15,TGTGCCAGCTCACCCACTAGCGGGAGCACAGATACGCAGTATTTT,CASSPTSGSTDTQYF
NA,TRBV30,NA,TRBJ2-1,15,TGTGCCTGGAGTGTAGGAGTAGGGGATCACAATGAGCAGTTCTTC,CAWSVGVGDHNEQFF
TRBD2,TRBV30,few,TRBJ2-3,15,TGTGCCGGAACCCCCAGCGGGAGTTTAACAGATACGCAGTATTTT,CAGTPSGSLTDTQYF
NA,TRBV30,few,TRBJ2-3,14,TGTGCCTGGAGTGTTGGCTCTCCCCCAGATACGCAGTATTTT,CAWSVGSPPDTQYF
TRBD2,TRBV4-1,NA,TRBJ2-1,16,TGCGCCAGCAGCCGCATGACTAGCGGGAGAGCCAATGAGCAGTTCTTC,CASSRMTSGRANEQFF
TRBD1,TRBV6-5,NA,TRBJ1-2,14,TGTGCCAGCATGGACAGGCCCTTATCGGGTGGCTACACCTTC,CASMDRPLSGGYTF
NA,TRBV2,few,TRBJ2-7,12,TGTGCCAGCAGTGAAACTGGGTACGAGCAGTACTTC,CASSETGYEQYF
TRBD1,TRBV9,NA,TRBJ2-1,15,TGTGCCAGCAGCGTAGCCCAGACAGGGTACAATGAGCAGTTCTTC,CASSVAQTGYNEQFF
NA,TRBV5-4,NA,TRBJ1-2,15,TGTGCCAGCAGCTTGGCCTGGGTCGATAACTATGGCTACACCTTC,CASSLAWVDNYGYTF
TRBD1,TRBV18,few,TRBJ2-1,16,TGTGCCAGCTCACCATCTTCGGGGACAGGTTACAATGAGCAGTTCTTC,CASSPSSGTGYNEQFF
TRBD1,TRBV10-3,few,TRBJ2-7,15,TGTGCCATCAGTGAGTTGACAGGGGGGGCCTACGAGCAGTACTTC,CAISELTGGAYEQYF
TRBD1,TRBV15,NA,TRBJ2-1,18,TGTGCCACCAGCCCCAGGGGGTGGGGGAGCGGACGGATCAATGAGCAGTTCTTC,CATSPRGWGSGRINEQFF
TRBD1,TRBV7-9,NA,TRBJ2-3,16,TGTGCCAGCAGCAAAAGGCGCAGGGGGCTTCAAGATACGCAGTATTTT,CASSKRRRGLQDTQYF
NA,TRBV30,NA,TRBJ1-2,13,TGTGCCTGGAACTTCGGGGGGCGCGGAGGCTACACCTTC,CAWNFGGRGGYTF
NA,TRBV5-4,few,TRBJ2-5,16,TGTGCCAGCAGCTTAGCTAATTCTGGGGGCCAAGAGACCCAGTACTTC,CASSLANSGGQETQYF
NA,TRBV2,few,TRBJ1-5,15,TGTGCCAGCAGTGAACGGGGGGCGAGAAATCAGCCCCAGCATTTT,CASSERGARNQPQHF
NA,TRBV7-2,NA,TRBJ2-1,14,TGTGCCAGCAGCTTAGCGGGTTTATTCGATGAGCAGTTCTTC,CASSLAGLFDEQFF
NA,TRBV28,few,TRBJ2-7,15,TGTGCCAGCAGTCCCCTGACAGCGTCACCCTACGAGCAGTACTTC,CASSPLTASPYEQYF
NA,TRBV19,NA,TRBJ2-5,13,TGTGCCAGTAGTATGGGAAGACAAGAGACCCAGTACTTC,CASSMGRQETQYF
NA,TRBV5-6,few,TRBJ2-1,15,TGTGCCAGCAGCCCCGGCGGTGGGTTATACAATGAGCAGTTCTTC,CASSPGGGLYNEQFF
NA,TRBV30,few,TRBJ1-6,15,TGTGCCTGGAGTGTAGGACACTCCTATAATTCACCCCTCCACTTT,CAWSVGHSYNSPLHF
TRBD2,TRBV15,NA,TRBJ2-7,12,TGTGCCACCAGTGAAGCGGGAGTCGGGCAGTACTTC,CATSEAGVGQYF
TRBD1,TRBV7-9,NA,TRBJ2-3,18,TGTGCCAGCAGCTTCGATAGAGCGGGGACAGGGGGCAGGGATACGCAGTATTTT,CASSFDRAGTGGRDTQYF
NA,TRBV5-4,few,TRBJ2-1,16,TGTGCCAGCAGCTTGAACTCGGGACGGTCGTACAATGAGCAGTTCTTC,CASSLNSGRSYNEQFF
TRBD2,TRBV9,NA,TRBJ2-3,15,TGTGCCAGCAGCGTAGGGCCTAGCGGAACAGATACGCAGTATTTT,CASSVGPSGTDTQYF
NA,TRBV5-1,few,TRBJ2-5,14,TGCGCCAGCAGCTTGTCCGGGTCAGGAGAGACCCAGTACTTC,CASSLSGSGETQYF